This TCR beta chain was obtained from a study of cytomegalovirus exposure and HLA in healthy donors. Study results and limitations: TCR beta chain V- and J-gene trimming was linked, in a later analysis, to a missense variant in DCLRE1C. A later analysis found that most CMV-associated TCR beta chains appeared HLA-restricted.

In the case of this clone: What it binds is not known.

PCR involved 60 Vbeta and 13 Jbeta primers. Method: immunoSEQ multiplex PCR; TCRdb's copy keeps in-frame clones and lacks some. The profile shows some 120,000 clones, about 80% of them singletons. V shed 6 bases and J 1 base; nucleotides not matched to a gene: 6. Per the germline V gene, CDR1 is ENHRY and CDR2 is SYGVKD. The CDR3 extends over 15 amino acids. V is TRBV10-3 and J is TRBJ2-7, with 10 bases that match TRBD2. The material sequenced was PBMCs. The sequence was obtained from a man aged 50 to 60 in good health and CMV-seronegative. CDR3 sequence: CAISLSGRGSYEQYF. The DNA for the CDR3 is TGTGCCATCAGCCTAAGCGGGAGGGGATCCTACGAGCAGTACTTC.